This T cell receptor (beta chain) was profiled in a study of CD8 T cells in Susac syndrome (dated by TCRdb to between 2017 and 2020). For the study in its entirety: Whether CD8+ T cell activation and differentiation in Susac syndrome was antigen driven was tested using repertoire sequencing. The clonality of the CD8+ T cell repertoire was compared across about a dozen healthy donors, around 14 Susac syndrome patients and under 19 multiple sclerosis patients. Study-level results and caveats: The TCR sequencing and HLA analysis was acknowledged to have included a relatively small number of individuals.

Reading the germline V gene (reference sequence) gives CDR1 SEHNR and CDR2 FQNEAQ. Germline trimming amounts to 6 bases on V and 5 bases on J, with 2 as the count of junction bases outside the gene matches. The CDR3 contains 13 residues, cysteine and phenylalanine counted. The kept DNA is CDR3 alone, 39 bases in frame from the first base. Details on this clonotype: Its antigen is still unknown. The record has no base qualities; no much larger clone is one base away.

High-throughput TCR beta sequencing profiled peripheral blood CD8+ and CD4+ T cells from healthy donors, Susac syndrome patients and multiple sclerosis patients. The multiple sclerosis controls were treatment-naive patients who had stable or active relapsing-remitting disease and met the revised McDonald criteria. Bulk CD8+ and CD4+ T cells were purified by magnetic negative isolation, while CD8+ TEMRA cells were enriched using FACS. Blood was drawn into EDTA tubes, processed within 24 hours, and PBMCs were isolated by density gradient centrifugation. PBMCs destined for TCR sequencing were cryopreserved in liquid nitrogen and later thawed in a 37 °C water bath. The sorted or isolated CD4+, CD8+ and CD8+ TEMRA cells reached a purity of at least 90%. RNA was extracted using the RNeasy kit, and about 0.5 to 1 ug of the RNA was reverse transcribed with random hexamers. TCR beta CDR3 regions were amplified with the immunoSEQ multiplex PCR assay covering 54 Vbeta and 13 Jbeta segments. Bias from PCR amplification was corrected by using a synthetic template baseline for primer optimization and for computational correction. The original methods were these. Reads were annotated to V, D and J genes according to IMGT and were analyzed with immunoSEQ Analyzer, with only productive sequences retained. To calculate clonality, Shannon entropy was normalized by log2 of the number of productive unique sequences and then subtracted from one. Public and private clones were assessed among the 100 most prevalent clones of each patient and control. Clones were defined as Susac-specific when absent from the healthy and MS cohorts, from roughly 1,100 published viral clones and from other ImmuneACCESS disease sequences. TCRdb applied fastp at Q25 and MiXCR to the public reads, then kept only in-frame beta chains. Duplicate CDR3 protein sequences are folded into a single record with the most common DNA and genes. These V and J calls originate from TCRdb's pipeline instead of the authors' own analysis. This sample comprises approximately 130,000 distinct CDR3 sequences, roughly 89% of them detected only once. Over 0.2% of the sample belongs to the ten largest clones.

This receptor was obtained from a human donor with multiple sclerosis. The chain was built from TRBV7-9 and TRBJ2-2, with 8 junctional bases fitting TRBD2. The sequenced sample was CD8+ T cells from PBMCs. The DNA sequence is TGTGCCAGCAGAATAGCGGGGACCGGGGAGCTGTTTTTT. It is translated as CASRIAGTGELFF.